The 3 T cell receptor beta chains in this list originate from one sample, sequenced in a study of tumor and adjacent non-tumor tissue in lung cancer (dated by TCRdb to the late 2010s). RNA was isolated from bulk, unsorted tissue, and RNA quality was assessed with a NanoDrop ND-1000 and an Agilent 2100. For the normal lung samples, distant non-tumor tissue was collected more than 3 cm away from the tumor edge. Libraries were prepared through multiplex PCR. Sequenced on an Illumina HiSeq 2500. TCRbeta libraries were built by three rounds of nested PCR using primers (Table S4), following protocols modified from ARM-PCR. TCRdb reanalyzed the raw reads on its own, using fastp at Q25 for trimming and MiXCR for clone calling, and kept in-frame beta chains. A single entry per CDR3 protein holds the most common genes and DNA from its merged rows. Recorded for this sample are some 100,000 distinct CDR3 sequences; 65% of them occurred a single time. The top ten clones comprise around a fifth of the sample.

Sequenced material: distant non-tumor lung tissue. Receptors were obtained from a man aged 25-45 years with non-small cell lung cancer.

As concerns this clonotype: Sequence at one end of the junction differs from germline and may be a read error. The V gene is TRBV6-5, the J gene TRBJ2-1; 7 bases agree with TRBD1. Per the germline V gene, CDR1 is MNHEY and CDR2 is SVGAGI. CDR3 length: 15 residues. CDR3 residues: CASSGPRQGYNGQFF. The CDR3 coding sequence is TGTGCCAGCAGTGGTCCGAGACAGGGTTACAATGGGCAGTTCTTC.

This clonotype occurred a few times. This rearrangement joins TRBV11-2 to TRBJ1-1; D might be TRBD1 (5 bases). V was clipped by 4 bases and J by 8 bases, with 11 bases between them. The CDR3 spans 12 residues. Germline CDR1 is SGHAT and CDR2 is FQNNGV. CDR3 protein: CASSSWDEEAFF. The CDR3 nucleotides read TGTGCCAGCAGCTCCTGGGACGAAGAAGCTTTCTTT.

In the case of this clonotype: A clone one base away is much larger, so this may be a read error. The CDR3, as DNA: TGTGCCAGCAGTCGCCGGTGGCTAGCGGGGGCTAGCTCCTACGATGAGCAGTTCTTC. Translating it yields CASSRRWLAGASSYDEQFF. V usage is TRBV12-3 or TRBV12-4 and J usage is TRBJ2-1; 10 bases match TRBD2. This CDR3 has 19 amino acids.